Listed below are T cell receptor beta chains from one sample, sequenced in a study of regulatory T cells in long-lasting Graves disease. TCRdb reanalysed the multiplex PCR reads using MiXCR and keeps one entry per CDR3 protein. The data contain about 520,000 distinct CDR3 sequences, around 12% of them singletons. Another study also made use of these data, one on T cells in Graves' hyperthyroidism and ophthalmopathy.

Sequenced material: peripheral blood mononuclear cells (PBMCs), taken at new diagnosis, from a patient treated with antithyroid drugs. The receptors stem from a woman in her thirties with Graves disease. CDR3s include the opening cysteine and the closing phenylalanine or tryptophan. D genes are given only for firm matches. Not all rows give a size; the values are once, few, many and, for expanded clones, a class.

>TRBV30|many|TRBJ1-1|-
CAWSRGGRTEAFF
TGTGCCTGGAGCCGGGGGGGTAGGACTGAAGCTTTCTTT
>TRBV12-3/TRBV12-4|many|TRBJ1-4|-
CASSLRPGKLFF
TGTGCCAGCAGTTTACGGCCAGGAAAACTGTTTTTT
>TRBV11-2|many|TRBJ1-6|-
CASSLEGSYNSPLHF
TGTGCCAGCAGCTTAGAAGGCTCCTATAATTCACCCCTCCACTTT
>TRBV9|few|TRBJ2-6|-
CASSVDKHSGANVLTF
TGTGCCAGCAGCGTGGATAAGCACTCTGGGGCCAACGTCCTGACTTTC
>TRBV5-1|many|TRBJ2-3|-
CASRAGPGGTDTQYF
TGCGCCAGCAGGGCTGGTCCGGGTGGCACAGATACGCAGTATTTT
>TRBV7-2|few|TRBJ2-1|-
CASSEGGGSYNEQFF
TGTGCCAGCAGCGAGGGGGGTGGTTCCTACAATGAGCAGTTCTTC
>TRBV18|many|TRBJ1-1|-
CASSPSGAMNTEAFF
TGTGCCAGCTCACCGTCGGGGGCCATGAACACTGAAGCTTTCTTT
>TRBV10-3|many|TRBJ2-7|TRBD2
CAIRPGLGSSYEQYF
TGTGCCATCAGACCGGGACTAGGAAGCTCCTACGAGCAGTACTTC
>TRBV28|many|TRBJ1-4|-
CASSPPGRVNEKLFF
TGTGCCAGCAGTCCCCCGGGACGGGTTAATGAAAAACTGTTTTTT
>TRBV7-9|many|TRBJ2-5|TRBD2
CASSLSGTSGRKGETQYF
TGTGCCAGCAGCTTGTCCGGGACTAGCGGGAGGAAGGGGGAGACCCAGTACTTC
>TRBV5-1|once|TRBJ1-1|-
CASGLAVNTEAFF
TGTGCCAGCGGCTTAGCGGTGAACACTGAAGCTTTCTTT
>TRBV3-1|many|TRBJ2-3|-
CASSQAVGPLTDTQYF
TGTGCCAGCAGCCAAGCGGTAGGGCCCCTCACAGATACGCAGTATTTT
>TRBV27|many|TRBJ2-1|-
CASSQGAGGSSYNEQFF
TGTGCCAGCAGCCAGGGAGCAGGGGGGAGCTCCTACAATGAGCAGTTCTTC
>TRBV20-1|-|TRBJ2-6|-
CSGRNSGANVLTF
TGCAGTGGGCGGAACTCTGGGGCCAACGTCCTGACTTTC
>TRBV6-2/TRBV6-3|once|TRBJ2-7|-
CASSYTGTDSYEQYF
TGTGCCAGCAGTTATACCGGGACGGACTCCTACGAGCAGTACTTC
>TRBV12-3/TRBV12-4|many|TRBJ1-4|TRBD1
CASRKDRVSEKLFF
TGTGCCAGCAGGAAGGACAGGGTGTCTGAAAAACTGTTTTTT
>TRBV20-1|-|TRBJ1-2|TRBD1
CSALRALRDRPRYTF
TGCAGTGCTCTCCGGGCACTCCGGGACAGGCCGCGCTACACCTTC
>TRBV4-1|few|TRBJ1-2|-
CASSQHTGTSLNYGYTF
TGCGCCAGCAGCCAACACACCGGGACATCTCTTAACTATGGCTACACCTTC
>TRBV11-2|-|TRBJ2-3|-
CASSPPPGADTQYF
TGTGCCAGCAGCCCGCCCCCCGGGGCGGATACGCAGTATTTT
>TRBV6-1|many|TRBJ1-5|TRBD1
CASTPEEDREYQPQHF
TGTGCCAGCACCCCAGAAGAGGACAGGGAATACCAGCCCCAGCATTTT
>TRBV20-1|many|TRBJ2-2|-
CSARLDQTGELFF
TGCAGTGCTAGACTGGACCAAACCGGGGAGCTGTTTTTT
>TRBV28|many|TRBJ2-7|TRBD2
CASSSPSEGGPYEQYF
TGTGCCAGCAGTTCCCCCTCGGAGGGAGGGCCCTACGAGCAGTACTTC
>TRBV7-8|few|TRBJ2-7|-
CASRRRLSSYNEQYF
TGTGCCAGCAGACGGCGCCTGAGCTCCTACAATGAGCAGTACTTC
>TRBV2|many|TRBJ2-7|-
CATRGASYEQYF
TGTGCCACCCGCGGGGCTTCCTACGAGCAGTACTTC
>TRBV5-6|-|TRBJ1-1|-
CASSTPGRLAAFF
TGTGCCAGCAGCACCCCGGGGAGGTTGGCGGCTTTCTTT
>TRBV24-1|few|TRBJ2-3|TRBD1
CATSDPGTGFTDTQYF
TGTGCCACCAGTGATCCCGGGACAGGATTCACAGATACGCAGTATTTT
>TRBV24-1|many|TRBJ2-2|TRBD2
CATSDEREAFGELFF
TGTGCCACCAGTGATGAGCGGGAGGCGTTCGGGGAGCTGTTTTTT
>TRBV3-1|many|TRBJ2-1|TRBD2
CASSQGPSQPGLARYNEQFF
TGTGCCAGCAGCCAAGGCCCCAGCCAACCGGGACTAGCTAGGTATAATGAGCAGTTCTTC
>TRBV12-5|many|TRBJ1-1|TRBD1
CASGSTGTTEAFF
TGTGCTAGTGGTTCGACAGGGACCACTGAAGCTTTCTTT
>TRBV19|-|TRBJ2-1|TRBD2
CASSICNRGTGDPGLAGEEQFF
TGTGCCAGTAGTATCTGTAATCGCGGGACAGGGGACCCGGGACTAGCGGGAGAGGAGCAGTTCTTC
>TRBV11-2|many|TRBJ2-2|TRBD1
CASSLSGQLVTRGELFF
TGTGCCAGCAGCCTCTCGGGACAGCTAGTCACTCGAGGGGAGCTGTTTTTT